This T cell receptor (beta chain) is from a study of cytomegalovirus exposure and HLA in healthy donors. Findings and caveats of the study: As a later analysis revealed, the rate of TCR association differed by HLA locus, with DRB1 most and HLA-C fewest. It emerged from a later analysis that several of the most significant clusters appeared to be linked to common viral pathogens. It was 150 or so TCR beta chains that were listed as cytomegalovirus-associated. Apart from CMV serostatus, no immune exposure information was available.

The length of the CDR3 is 14 residues. In germline, CDR1 is MNHNS, CDR2 SASEGT. V dropped 3 bases and J dropped 4 bases, with 13 bases sitting between them. The primer mix had 60 Vbeta and 13 Jbeta primers. Sequencing was performed with immunoSEQ multiplex PCR; in TCRdb, only in-frame clones are kept and a portion is missing. The sample lists 90,000 to 120,000 clones; roughly 80% were seen once. On this clone itself: Its antigen is still unknown.

The sequenced material came from PBMCs. This sequence originates from a man in his thirties or forties in good health and CMV-seropositive. V and J are TRBV6-1 and TRBJ2-7; possibly TRBD1 for D (6 bases). This CDR3 is CASSDLQGLYEQYF. The CDR3 DNA sequence: TGTGCCAGCAGTGATTTGCAGGGGTTATACGAGCAGTACTTC.